The 12 T cell receptor beta chains below all came from one sample that was sequenced in a study of CD8+ T cells in alopecia areata. Treatment: oral pan-JAK inhibitor, 5-10 mg twice daily. cDNA prepared by RNA extraction and subsequent reverse transcription served as the template for sequencing. Clones were sequenced by immunoSEQ multiplex PCR, and TCRdb holds only the in-frame ones, with some missing. The data contain 75,000 to 85,000 clones, 60% to 70% of them singletons. The source was CD8+ T cells sorted from blood, collected at week 24, from a patient treated with tofacitinib. These receptors came from a human donor with alopecia areata.

This clone was seen repeatedly, ten times or more. The V gene is TRBV27, the J gene TRBJ2-4; D is uncertain. V was clipped by 3 bases and J by 9 bases, with 9 bases between them. This CDR3 has 12 residues. Looked up from germline, CDR1 is MNHEY and CDR2 is SMNVEV (reference sequence). The chain's CDR3 is CASSLGSGIQYF. CDR3 DNA: TGTGCCAGCAGTTTGGGCTCTGGCATTCAGTACTTC.

The rearrangement uses TRBV7-2 and TRBJ2-7; D is possibly TRBD2 (5 bases). CDR1 is SGHTA and CDR2 is FQGNSA in the germline V gene. The CDR3 length is 14 residues. The ends were cut back, 3 bases at V and 3 bases at J, with 12 bases in the middle. The CDR3 nucleotides read TGTGCCAGCAGCTTTTTTGGTGGGAGCTACGAGCAGTACTTC. It yields the protein CASSFFGGSYEQYF.

The rearrangement links TRBV9 to TRBJ1-1; D gene ambiguous. Germline V gives CDR1 SGDLS, CDR2 YYNGEE. Between the trimmed V and J ends, which lost 0 bases and 4 bases, there was a span of 4 bases. CDR3 length equals 12 residues. Here the CDR3 reads CASSVGGTEAFF. CDR3 DNA: TGTGCCAGCAGCGTAGGGGGCACTGAAGCTTTCTTT. Full variable domain (outside the CDR3, taken from reference TRBV9 and TRBJ1-1): DSGVTQTPKHLITATGQRVTLRCSPRSGDLSVYWYQQSLDQGLQFLIQYYNGEERAKGNILERFSAQQFPDLHSELNLSSLELGDSALYFCASSVGGTEAFFGQGTRLTVV.

This clone was found a few times. This chain links TRBV27 with TRBJ1-1, with a possible D match to TRBD1 (5 bases). The CDR3 sequence is 11 residues long. The V end was cut by 8 bases, the J end by 7 bases, with 11 bases between. Per germline, CDR1 MNHEY and CDR2 SMNVEV (reference sequence). Here the CDR3 reads CASSMGGEAFF. DNA for the CDR3: TGTGCCAGCTCAATGGGGGGTGAAGCTTTCTTT.

The chain couples TRBV5-6 to TRBJ2-2; 8 positions agree with TRBD2. Germline V gene sequence: CDR1 SGHDT, CDR2 YYEEEE. This CDR3 is built from 18 residues. Trimming at V came to 7 bases and at J to 4 bases, leaving 18 bases not matched to a gene. CDR3 in DNA: TGTGCCAGCCGAACGTGGAACAGCGGGAGTTATCGCACCGGGGAGCTGTTTTTT. This encodes CASRTWNSGSYRTGELFF.

A remark on this clone: This CDR3 is also generated by other DNA sequences in the sample. The chain joins TRBV27 to TRBJ1-5, with D uncertain. Per the germline V gene, CDR1 is MNHEY and CDR2 is SMNVEV (reference sequence). The length of the CDR3 is 13 residues. Trimming removed 2 bases from V and 1 base from J, with 3 bases in between. The CDR3 spells CASSLGSNQPQHF. The CDR3, as DNA: TGTGCCAGCAGTTTAGGAAGCAATCAGCCCCAGCATTTT.

This clone occurred a few times. The DNA of the CDR3 is TGTGCCATCAGTGAGATGGTGGGAGAGATCTACGAGCAGTACTTC. Its translation is CAISEMVGEIYEQYF. This chain joins TRBV10-3 and TRBJ2-7; possibly TRBD2 for D (5 bases). Trimming removed 2 bases at V and 3 bases at J, with 14 bases between. There are 15 residues in the CDR3. CDR1 and CDR2 from the germline V gene are ENHRY and SYGVKD.

J is TRBJ2-5 and V is TRBV6-4; 9 positions agree with TRBD2. In germline, CDR1 is MRHNA, CDR2 SNTAGT. CDR3 length: 15 amino acids. J lost 0 bases, V lost 4 bases, and 3 bases had no gene match. The CDR3 nucleotides read TGTGCCAGCAGTGCCATAGCGGGGGACCAAGAGACCCAGTACTTC. Protein product: CASSAIAGDQETQYF.

The chain recombines TRBV2 with TRBJ2-7; tentatively, D is TRBD1 (6 bases). Trimming took 7 bases from V and 0 from J, leaving 13 bases between them. Germline CDR1 and CDR2: SNHLY and FYNNEI. This CDR3 contains 14 residues. CDR3 nucleotides: TGTGCCAGCACCGTGGGGGACACCTCCTACGAGCAGTACTTC. Translating it yields CASTVGDTSYEQYF.

V is TRBV19 and J is TRBJ2-1; 11 nucleotides agree with TRBD2. The trim removed 6 bases at V and 7 bases at J, leaving 8 bases unmatched. The CDR3 length is 15 residues. The germline gives CDR1 LNHDA, CDR2 SQIVND (reference sequence). CDR3 bases: TGTGCCAGTAGGCTAGCGGGGGGCCCCCCGAATGAGCAGTTCTTC. This codes for CASRLAGGPPNEQFF. The complete variable domain, with remaining parts taken from reference TRBV19 and TRBJ2-1, reads DGGITQSPKYLFRKEGQNVTLSCEQNLNHDAMYWYRQDPGQGLRLIYYSQIVNDFQKGDIAEGYSVSREKKESFPLTVTSAQKNPTAFYLCASRLAGGPPNEQFFGPGTRLTVL.

This clone was counted only a few times. The chain is built from TRBV19 and TRBJ2-7; D is uncertain. CDR1 LNHDA and CDR2 SQIVND come from the germline V gene (reference sequence). V was shortened by 3 bases and J by 5 bases, with 11 bases between the two germline ends. The CDR3 covers 13 residues. The CDR3 here is CASSITWVDEQYF. In DNA, the CDR3 is TGTGCCAGTAGTATCACTTGGGTTGACGAGCAGTACTTC. The complete variable domain, with remaining parts taken from reference TRBV19 and TRBJ2-7, reads DGGITQSPKYLFRKEGQNVTLSCEQNLNHDAMYWYRQDPGQGLRLIYYSQIVNDFQKGDIAEGYSVSREKKESFPLTVTSAQKNPTAFYLCASSITWVDEQYFGPGTRLTVT.

The J gene is TRBJ1-6, the V gene TRBV13; 9 bases line up with TRBD1. The J segment lost 9 bases and the V segment lost 4 bases, leaving 4 bases of the junction unmatched. This CDR3 region has 14 residues. Germline CDR1 is PRHDT and CDR2 is FYEKMQ (reference sequence). The chain's CDR3 is CASSWTGDRSPLHF. CDR3 bases: TGTGCCAGCAGCTGGACAGGGGATCGTTCACCCCTCCACTTT.